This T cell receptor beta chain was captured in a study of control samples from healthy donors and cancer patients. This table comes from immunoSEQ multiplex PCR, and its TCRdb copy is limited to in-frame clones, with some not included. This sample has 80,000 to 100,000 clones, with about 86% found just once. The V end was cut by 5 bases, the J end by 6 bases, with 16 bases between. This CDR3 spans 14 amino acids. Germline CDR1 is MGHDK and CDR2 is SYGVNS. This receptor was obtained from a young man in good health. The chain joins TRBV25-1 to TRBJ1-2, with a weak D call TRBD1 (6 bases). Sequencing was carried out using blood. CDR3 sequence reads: CASSLGGLSNGYTF. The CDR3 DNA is TGTGCCAGCAGTTTAGGGGGGCTATCGAATGGCTACACCTTC.